These 3 T cell receptor beta chains originate from one sample sequenced in a study of T cells in Graves' hyperthyroidism and ophthalmopathy. Researchers amplified the TCR beta CDR3 regions from RNA transcripts. The HTBI set primed first-round TCR CDR3 RT-PCR. MiXCR was run by TCRdb on the multiplex PCR reads, yielding one entry per CDR3 protein. This table holds about 420,000 distinct CDR3 sequences, roughly 13% found once. Material: blood. The origin of the receptors is a woman aged 18-30 years with Graves' hyperthyroidism.

This clonotype was picked up many times. This chain connects TRBV15 to TRBJ2-7; TRBD2 matches 7 bases. CDR3 length: 13 residues. Per the germline V gene, CDR1 is LNHNV and CDR2 is YYDKDF (reference sequence). V lost 1 base and J lost 6; bases outside the gene matches: 3. The CDR3 coding sequence is TGTGCCACCAGCAGAGCGACTAGCTCCGAGCAGTACTTC. Translation: CATSRATSSEQYF.

This clonotype was seen ten or more times. V and J are TRBV27 and TRBJ2-7, with TRBD2 matching over 7 bases. Germline-derived CDR1 and CDR2 are MNHEY and SMNVEV (reference sequence). The CDR3 is made up of 15 amino acids. Trimming took 6 bases from V and 4 from J; bases not matched to a gene: 12. For the CDR3, the DNA is TGTGCCAGCAGCTTAGGGAGGGGATTTCGGTACGAGCAGTACTTC. This encodes CASSLGRGFRYEQYF.

This chain links TRBV10-3 with TRBJ1-2; D is perhaps TRBD1 (5 bases). Between the trimmed V and J ends, which lost 2 bases and 8 bases, there was a span of 6 bases. CDR1 is ENHRY and CDR2 is SYGVKD in the germline V gene. This CDR3 comprises 11 residues. CDR3 residues: CAISETGGYTF. The CDR3 bases are TGTGCCATCAGTGAGACAGGCGGCTACACCTTC.